This T cell receptor (beta chain) was captured in a study of blood T cell repertoires in COVID-19. Generated by immunoSEQ multiplex PCR, the TCRdb table keeps only in-frame clones and is missing some. The table records 150,000 to 200,000 clones, roughly 85% of them present only once. This clone was picked up one time. This receptor was obtained from a man in his sixties with acute or convalescent COVID-19. The sequenced material came from peripheral blood.

CDR3 DNA: TGTGCCAGCAGCAAAGGAAGGGTCAGGGGTCAGCCCCAGCATTTT. The encoded protein is CASSKGRVRGQPQHF. The chain uses TRBV21-1 and TRBJ1-5; TRBD1 is the table's D call and was not checked against the DNA. TRBV21-1 is recorded as a pseudogene. This CDR3 is 15 amino acids long.